The 10 T cell receptor beta chains reported below all come from one sample, sequenced in a study of blood T cell repertoires in COVID-19. Repertoires were generated with immunoSEQ multiplex PCR, while TCRdb's copy carries only in-frame clones and drops some. The sample consists of 250,000 or so clones, less than 90% of them appearing once. The source material was peripheral blood. All receptors come from a middle-aged woman who had recovered from COVID-19.

The chain combines TRBV7-9 with TRBJ2-6; TRBD1 agrees at 10 bases. J was trimmed by 4 bases and V by 5 bases; bases with no gene match: 5. Germline loops: CDR1 SEHNR, CDR2 FQNEAQ (reference sequence). CDR3 length: 16 amino acids. As DNA, the CDR3 is TGTGCCAGCAGCCAGGGACAGGGGTTGGGGGCCAACGTCCTGACTTTC. It encodes CASSQGQGLGANVLTF.

The chain employs TRBV30 and TRBJ2-1; the match to TRBD2 covers 7 bases. With V trimmed by 3 bases and J by 9 bases, 17 bases remained unmatched. The CDR3 is 16 residues long. In germline, CDR1 is GTSNPN, CDR2 SVGIG (reference sequence). The CDR3 loop is CAWSAGDSGVIGEQFF. Here the CDR3 DNA reads TGTGCCTGGAGCGCGGGGGACTCCGGAGTTATTGGTGAGCAGTTCTTC.

The chain combines TRBV6-1 with TRBJ2-4; 8 bases map to TRBD1. The CDR3 has 14 residues. The V gene end was trimmed by 3 bases and the J gene end by 7 bases; junction bases not matched to a gene: 5. The germline CDR1 and CDR2 sequences are MNHNS and SASEGT. DNA for the CDR3: TGTGCCAGCAGTGATTGGACAGGGAGGAACATTCAGTACTTC. Protein product: CASSDWTGRNIQYF.

This chain uses TRBV29-1 with TRBJ1-3, with 7 bases that match TRBD1. There are 14 residues in the CDR3. Unmatched junction bases numbered 7, after V lost 6 bases and J lost 2 bases. Germline V CDR1 and CDR2: SQVTM, ANQGSEA. In nucleotides, the CDR3 is TGCAGCGTAGGAGACAGGGCTGCTGGAAACACCATATATTTT. Translation gives CSVGDRAAGNTIYF.

The chain employs TRBV6-5 and TRBJ2-7; D is possibly TRBD2 (5 bases). Per germline, CDR1 MNHEY and CDR2 SVGAGI. V lost 4 bases to trimming and J lost 2 bases, with 12 bases between them. The CDR3 has 14 amino acids. The CDR3 loop reads CASSSPIGAYEQYF. As DNA, the CDR3 is TGTGCCAGCAGTTCCCCCATCGGGGCCTACGAGCAGTACTTC.

This sequence joins TRBV28 and TRBJ2-6; 9 nucleotides align to TRBD1. The CDR3 sequence is 19 residues long. Per the germline V gene, CDR1 is MDHEN and CDR2 is SYDVKM. V lost 3 bases, J lost 2 bases, and 11 bases stayed unmatched. CDR3 DNA: TGTGCCAGCAGTTTTCCCCTCGGGACAGGGACCACTGGGGCCAACGTCCTGACTTTC. This encodes CASSFPLGTGTTGANVLTF. Full variable domain (missing parts from reference TRBV28 and TRBJ2-6): DVKVTQSSRYLVKRTGEKVFLECVQDMDHENMFWYRQDPGLGLRLIYFSYDVKMKEKGDIPEGYSVSREKKERFSLILESASTNQTSMYLCASSFPLGTGTTGANVLTFGAGSRLTVL.

At least ten counts were recorded for this clone. The chain uses TRBV5-4 and TRBJ2-1; TRBD1 is a possible D gene (6 bases). Germline V lookup: CDR1 SGHNT, CDR2 YYREEE (reference sequence). V was trimmed by 4 bases and J by 7 bases, leaving 12 bases between them. This CDR3 comprises 13 residues. The CDR3 loop is CASSPPRGNEQFF. As DNA, the CDR3 is TGTGCCAGCAGCCCGCCTAGGGGGAATGAGCAGTTCTTC.

The chain employs TRBV30 and TRBJ2-7, with 7 nucleotides matching TRBD1. The germline gives CDR1 GTSNPN, CDR2 SVGIG (reference sequence). With V trimmed by 4 bases and J by 5 bases, 8 bases remained unmatched. The CDR3 loop spans 13 amino acids. The CDR3 here is CAWTLRDRDEQYF. Here the CDR3 DNA reads TGTGCCTGGACCCTACGGGACAGAGACGAGCAGTACTTC. Filled out from reference TRBV30 and TRBJ2-7, the complete variable domain reads SQTIHQWPATLVQPVGSPLSLECTVEGTSNPNLYWYRQAAGRGLQLLFYSVGIGQISSEVPQNLSASRPQDRQFILSSKKLLLSDSGFYLCAWTLRDRDEQYFGPGTRLTVT.

The rearrangement uses TRBV6-2 or TRBV6-3 and TRBJ2-7; 7 bases are shared with TRBD1. CDR3 length: 14 residues. J gave up 5 bases and V 4 bases, and 8 bases lay outside the gene matches. Germline loops: CDR1 MNHEY, CDR2 SVGEGT. The CDR3, as DNA: TGTGCCAGCAGTTGGACAGGTCTTAACCACGAGCAGTACTTC. Encoded protein: CASSWTGLNHEQYF.

The J gene is TRBJ2-1, the V gene TRBV13; D is ambiguous. The CDR3 covers 13 residues. Trimming pared 8 bases from V and 12 bases from J, leaving 20 bases between. Germline V CDR1 and CDR2: PRHDT, FYEKMQ (reference sequence). The CDR3 DNA is TGTGCCAGCCAGCGCACTGCCGAGAAAGGGCAGTTCTTC. Translating it yields CASQRTAEKGQFF.